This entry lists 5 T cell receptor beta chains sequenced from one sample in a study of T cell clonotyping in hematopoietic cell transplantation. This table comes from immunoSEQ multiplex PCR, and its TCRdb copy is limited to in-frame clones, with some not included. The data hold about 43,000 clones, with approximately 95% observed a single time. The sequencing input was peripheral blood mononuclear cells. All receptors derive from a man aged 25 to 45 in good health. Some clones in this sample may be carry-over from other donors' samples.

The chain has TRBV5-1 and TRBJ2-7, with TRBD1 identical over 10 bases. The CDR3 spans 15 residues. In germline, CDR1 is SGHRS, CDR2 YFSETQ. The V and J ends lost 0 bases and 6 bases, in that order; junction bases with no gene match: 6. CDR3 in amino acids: CASSLAGTGEAEQYF. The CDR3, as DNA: TGCGCCAGCAGCTTGGCCGGGACAGGGGAGGCCGAGCAGTACTTC.

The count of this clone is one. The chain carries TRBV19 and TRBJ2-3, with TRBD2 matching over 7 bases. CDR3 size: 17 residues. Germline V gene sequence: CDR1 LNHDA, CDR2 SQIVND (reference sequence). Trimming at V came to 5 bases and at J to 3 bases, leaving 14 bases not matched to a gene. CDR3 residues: CASSPRGTKMRTDTQYF. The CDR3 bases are TGTGCCAGTAGTCCCAGAGGGACTAAAATGAGGACAGATACGCAGTATTTT. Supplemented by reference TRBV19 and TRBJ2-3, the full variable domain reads DGGITQSPKYLFRKEGQNVTLSCEQNLNHDAMYWYRQDPGQGLRLIYYSQIVNDFQKGDIAEGYSVSREKKESFPLTVTSAQKNPTAFYLCASSPRGTKMRTDTQYFGPGTRLTVL.

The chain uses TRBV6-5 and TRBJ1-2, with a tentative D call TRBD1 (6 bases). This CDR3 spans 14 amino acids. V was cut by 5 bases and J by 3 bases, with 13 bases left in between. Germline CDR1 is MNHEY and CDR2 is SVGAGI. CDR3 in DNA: TGTGCCAGCAGTGGCCGGGACAACGACTATGGCTACACCTTC. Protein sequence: CASSGRDNDYGYTF.

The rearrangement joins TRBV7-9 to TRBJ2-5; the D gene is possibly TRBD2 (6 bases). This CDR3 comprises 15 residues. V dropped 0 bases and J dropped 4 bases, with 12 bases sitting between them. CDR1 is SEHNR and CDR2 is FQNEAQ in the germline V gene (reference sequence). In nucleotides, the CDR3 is TGTGCCAGCAGCTTAGCGCTGGGACTTGTAGAGACCCAGTACTTC. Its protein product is CASSLALGLVETQYF.

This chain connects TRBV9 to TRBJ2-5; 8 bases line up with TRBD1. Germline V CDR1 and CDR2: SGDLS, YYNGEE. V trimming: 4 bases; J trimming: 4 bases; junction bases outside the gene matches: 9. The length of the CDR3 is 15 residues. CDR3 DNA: TGTGCCAGCAGCTCAGGGGGCTTCTACGGAGAGACCCAGTACTTC. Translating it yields CASSSGGFYGETQYF.